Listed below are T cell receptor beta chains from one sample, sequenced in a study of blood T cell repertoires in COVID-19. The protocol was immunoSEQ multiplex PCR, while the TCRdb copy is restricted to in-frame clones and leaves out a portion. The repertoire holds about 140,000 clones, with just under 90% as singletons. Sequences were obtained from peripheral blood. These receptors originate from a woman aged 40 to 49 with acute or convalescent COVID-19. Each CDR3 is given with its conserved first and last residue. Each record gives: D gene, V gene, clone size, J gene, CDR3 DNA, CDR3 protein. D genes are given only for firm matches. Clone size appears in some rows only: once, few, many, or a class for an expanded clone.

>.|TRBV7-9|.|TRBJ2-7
TGTGCCAGCAGTGCAGGTAACTCCTACGAGCAGTACTTC
CASSAGNSYEQYF
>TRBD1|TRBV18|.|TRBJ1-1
TGTGCCAGCTCACCCGGGACAGACCAACAAGCTTTCTTT
CASSPGTDQQAFF
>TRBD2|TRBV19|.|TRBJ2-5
TGTGCCAGTAGGGGGGGAGGGCAAGAGACCCAGTACTTC
CASRGGGQETQYF
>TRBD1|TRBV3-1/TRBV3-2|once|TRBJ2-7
TGTGCCAGCAGCCCTAATCAGGGACAGGGCGCCTACGAGCAGTACTTC
CASSPNQGQGAYEQYF
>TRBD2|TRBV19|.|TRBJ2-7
TGTGCCAGTAGCCCGACTAGCGGGGGCTTCTACGAGCAGTACTTC
CASSPTSGGFYEQYF
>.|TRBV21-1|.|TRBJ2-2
TGTGCCAGCAGCGCCCTAGCGGGAGGGCCGGCCGGGGAGCTGTTTTTT
CASSALAGGPAGELFF
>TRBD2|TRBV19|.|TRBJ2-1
TGTGCCAGTAGCGTCGGGACTAGCGGGGGGAATGAGCAGTTCTTC
CASSVGTSGGNEQFF
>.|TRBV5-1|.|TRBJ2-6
TGCGCCAGCAGCCCGGACAGACAACTCGGGGCCAACGTCCTGACTTTC
CASSPDRQLGANVLTF
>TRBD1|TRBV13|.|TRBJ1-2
TGTGCCAGCAGCTTAGCAGGGGGCTATGGCTACACCTTC
CASSLAGGYGYTF
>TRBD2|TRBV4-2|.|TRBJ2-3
TGTGCCAGCAGCCAAGAGGCTGCTAGCGGAAGGTATACGCAGTATTTT
CASSQEAASGRYTQYF
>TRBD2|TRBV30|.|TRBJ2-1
TGTGCCTGGAGGATTAGCGGGGGGATCAATGAGCAGTTCTTC
CAWRISGGINEQFF
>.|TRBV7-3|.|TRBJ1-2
TGTGCCAGCAGCCTGCTTCTAGGTTATGGCTACACCTTC
CASSLLLGYGYTF
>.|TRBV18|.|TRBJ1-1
TGTGCCAGCTCACCACTGAGGAGGGGAGTGAACACTGAAGCTTTCTTT
CASSPLRRGVNTEAFF
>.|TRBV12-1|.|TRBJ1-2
TGTGCCAGCAGCTCCAAGGACAGGCGAGACTACTATGGCTACACCTTC
CASSSKDRRDYYGYTF
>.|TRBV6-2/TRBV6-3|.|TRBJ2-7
TGTGCCAGCAGTTACTCGAGGAGTCGTCTAGCATACTACGAGCAGTACTTC
CASSYSRSRLAYYEQYF
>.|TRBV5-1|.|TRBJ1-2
TGCGCCAGCAGCTTTGGCCTGGAGAACTATGGCTACACCTTC
CASSFGLENYGYTF
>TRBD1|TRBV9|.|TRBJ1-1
TGTGCCAGCAGCCACAGGGACAGGGCCGAAATGAACACTGAAGCTTTCTTT
CASSHRDRAEMNTEAFF
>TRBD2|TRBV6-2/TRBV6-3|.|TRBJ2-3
TGTGCCAGCAGCCACGGCGGGAGGGTAACAGATACGCAGTATTTT
CASSHGGRVTDTQYF
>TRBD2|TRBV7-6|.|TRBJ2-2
TGTGCCAGCAGCTTAGTTTGGACTAGCGGGAACACGAACACCGGGGAGCTGTTTTTT
CASSLVWTSGNTNTGELFF
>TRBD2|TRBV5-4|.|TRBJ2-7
TGTGCCAGCAGCACGAGCGGGGGGAGGTACGAGCAGTACTTC
CASSTSGGRYEQYF
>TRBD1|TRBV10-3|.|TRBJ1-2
TGTGCCATCAGTGAGTCGAGGACAGGGAGGGACTATGGCTACACCTTC
CAISESRTGRDYGYTF
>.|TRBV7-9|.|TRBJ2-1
TGTGCCAGCAGTCCCGGGCCCCAGGGTGAGCAGTTCTTC
CASSPGPQGEQFF
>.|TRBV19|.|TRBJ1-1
TGTGCCAGTAGTATAGCGGACCGGGGCACTGAAGCTTTCTTT
CASSIADRGTEAFF
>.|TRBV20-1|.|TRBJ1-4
TGCAGTGGACAACAGGAGGAAAAACTGTTTTTT
CSGQQEEKLFF
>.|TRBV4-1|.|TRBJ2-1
TGCGCCAGCAGCCAAGTAACTAGTTCCTACAATGAGCAGTTCTTC
CASSQVTSSYNEQFF
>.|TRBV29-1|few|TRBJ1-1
TGCAGCGTTCGAAGGGGAGGGCAGGGCACTGAAGCTTTCTTT
CSVRRGGQGTEAFF
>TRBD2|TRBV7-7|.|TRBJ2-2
TGTGCCAGCAGCTCCTCTAGCGGGGTGACCGGGGAGCTGTTTTTT
CASSSSSGVTGELFF
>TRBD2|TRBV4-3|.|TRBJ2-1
TGCGCCAGCAGCCAAGGTGTACTAGCGTTAACCTACAATGAGCAGTTCTTC
CASSQGVLALTYNEQFF
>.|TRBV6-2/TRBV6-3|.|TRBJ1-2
TGTGCCAGCAGTTCTACAGGGACTGGCTACACCTTC
CASSSTGTGYTF
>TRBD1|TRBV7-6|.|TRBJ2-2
TGTGCCAGCAGCCCAACCCCAGGGGGCAGGACCGGGGAGCTGTTTTTT
CASSPTPGGRTGELFF
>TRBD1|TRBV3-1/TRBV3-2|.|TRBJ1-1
TGTGCCAGCAGCCAAACCGACAGGGTCTACACTGAAGCTTTCTTT
CASSQTDRVYTEAFF
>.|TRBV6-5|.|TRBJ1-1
TGTGCCAGCAGTTACGGCCCAGGTGGGAACACTGAAGCTTTCTTT
CASSYGPGGNTEAFF
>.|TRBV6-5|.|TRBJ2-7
TGTGCCAGCAGATCTCCGGCCTACGAGCAGTACTTC
CASRSPAYEQYF
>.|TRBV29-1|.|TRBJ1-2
TGCACCGGAGGGGAGGACTATGGCTACACCTTC
CTGGEDYGYTF
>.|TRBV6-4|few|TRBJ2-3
TGTGCCAGCAGTGACGGCGGAGGGAGTTCCACAGATACGCAGTATTTT
CASSDGGGSSTDTQYF
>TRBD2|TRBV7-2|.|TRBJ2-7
TGTGCCAGCAGCTTTAGCGGGAGCTCCTACGAGCAGTACTTC
CASSFSGSSYEQYF
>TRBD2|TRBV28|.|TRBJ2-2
TGTGCCAGCAGTACTAGAGCGGGGGGCGACACCGGGGAGCTGTTTTTT
CASSTRAGGDTGELFF
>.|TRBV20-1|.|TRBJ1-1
TGCAGTGCTCTAGGGGCGACTGAAGCTTTCTTT
CSALGATEAFF
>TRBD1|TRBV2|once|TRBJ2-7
TGTGCCAGCAGGGTCCGGGACAGAGGCTACGAGCAGTACTTC
CASRVRDRGYEQYF
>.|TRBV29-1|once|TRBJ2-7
TGCAGCGTTGAGGCAGGCGATCAGCAGTACTTC
CSVEAGDQQYF
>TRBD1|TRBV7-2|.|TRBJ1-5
TGTGCCAGCAGCACCCGGACAGGGTATCAGCCCCAGCATTTT
CASSTRTGYQPQHF
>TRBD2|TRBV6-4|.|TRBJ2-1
TGTGCCAGCAGTGGACTAGCGGGGCACAATGAGCAGTTCTTC
CASSGLAGHNEQFF
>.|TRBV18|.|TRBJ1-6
TGTGCCAGCTCACCTATGACAGGCCGGGATTCACCCCTCCACTTT
CASSPMTGRDSPLHF
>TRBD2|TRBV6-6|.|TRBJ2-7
TGTGCCAGCAGTTACGGAGCGGGAGCCTCCTGGGAGCAGTACTTC
CASSYGAGASWEQYF
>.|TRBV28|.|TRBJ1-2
TGTGCCAGCAACAGGTCTGGCTATGGCTACACCTTC
CASNRSGYGYTF